The entry that follows covers one T cell receptor (beta chain) sequence. The source of the sample is a study of T cells in Graves' hyperthyroidism and ophthalmopathy. TCR beta CDR3 regions were amplified from RNA transcripts. In the first-round RT-PCR of the TCR CDR3, the HTBI primer set was used. TCRdb re-derived calls from the multiplex PCR reads in MiXCR, one entry per CDR3 protein. Of 250,000 or so distinct CDR3 sequences listed, roughly 15% are singletons. Germline CDR1 DFQATT, CDR2 SNEGSKA (reference sequence). V was pared by 5 bases and J by 5 bases, with 12 bases of the junction left unmatched. The CDR3 loop spans 14 amino acids.

The chain is built from TRBV20-1 and TRBJ2-7, with 7 bases that match TRBD2. What was sequenced was blood. The TCR comes from a woman in her 50s with Graves' hyperthyroidism that later progressed to Graves' ophthalmopathy. The CDR3 DNA reads TGCAGTGCTTACTTTCCGGCGGGAGTAAACGAGCAGTACTTC. This sequence encodes CSAYFPAGVNEQYF.